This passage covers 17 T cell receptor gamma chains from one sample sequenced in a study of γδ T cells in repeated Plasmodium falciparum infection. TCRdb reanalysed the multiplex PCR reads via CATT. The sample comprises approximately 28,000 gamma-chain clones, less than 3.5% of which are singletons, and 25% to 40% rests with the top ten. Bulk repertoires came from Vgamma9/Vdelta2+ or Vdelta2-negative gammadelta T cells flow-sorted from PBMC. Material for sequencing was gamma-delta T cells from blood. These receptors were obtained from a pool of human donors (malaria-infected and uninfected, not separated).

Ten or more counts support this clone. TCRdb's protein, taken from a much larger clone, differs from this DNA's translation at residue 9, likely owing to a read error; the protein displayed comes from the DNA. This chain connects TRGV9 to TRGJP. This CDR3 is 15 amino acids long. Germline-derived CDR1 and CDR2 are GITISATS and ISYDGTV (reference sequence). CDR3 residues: CALWESELVKKIKVF. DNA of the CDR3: TGTGCCTTGTGGGAGTCAGAGTTGGTCAAAAAAATCAAGGTATTT.

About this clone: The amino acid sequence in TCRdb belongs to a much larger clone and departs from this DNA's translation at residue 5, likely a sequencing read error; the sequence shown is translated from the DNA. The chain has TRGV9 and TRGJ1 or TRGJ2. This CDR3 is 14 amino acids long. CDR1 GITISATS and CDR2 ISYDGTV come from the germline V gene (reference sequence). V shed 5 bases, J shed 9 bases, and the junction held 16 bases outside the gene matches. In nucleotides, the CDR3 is TGTGCCTTGTGGGGGTCCACGTGCAGGGGTAAGAAACTCTTT. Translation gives CALWGSTCRGKKLF.

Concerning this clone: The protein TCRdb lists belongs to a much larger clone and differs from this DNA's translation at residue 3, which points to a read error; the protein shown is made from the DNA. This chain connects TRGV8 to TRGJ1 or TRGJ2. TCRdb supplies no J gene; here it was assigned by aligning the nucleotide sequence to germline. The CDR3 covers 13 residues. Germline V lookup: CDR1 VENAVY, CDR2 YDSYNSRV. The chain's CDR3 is CASWDRYYYKKLF. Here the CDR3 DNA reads TGTGCCTCCTGGGACCGCTATTATTATAAGAAACTCTTT.

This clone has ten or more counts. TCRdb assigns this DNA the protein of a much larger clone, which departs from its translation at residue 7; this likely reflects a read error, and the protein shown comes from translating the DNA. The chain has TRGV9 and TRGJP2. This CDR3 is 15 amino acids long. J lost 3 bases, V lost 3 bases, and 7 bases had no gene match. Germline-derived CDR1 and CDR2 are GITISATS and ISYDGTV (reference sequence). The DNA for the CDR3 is TGTGCCTTGTGGGAGCCGGACGGTAGTGATTGGATCAAGACGTTT. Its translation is CALWEPDGSDWIKTF.

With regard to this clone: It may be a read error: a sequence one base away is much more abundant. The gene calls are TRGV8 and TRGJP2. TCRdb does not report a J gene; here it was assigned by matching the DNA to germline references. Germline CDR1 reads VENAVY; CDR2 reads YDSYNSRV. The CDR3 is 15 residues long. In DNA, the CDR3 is TGTGCCACCCGGGAACCGAGAAGTAGTGATTGGATCAAGACGTTT. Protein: CATREPRSSDWIKTF.

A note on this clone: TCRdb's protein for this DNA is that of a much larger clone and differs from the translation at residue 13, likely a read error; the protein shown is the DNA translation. The CDR3 loop is CALWEPPYYYGKELF. The CDR3 DNA is TGTGCCTTGTGGGAGCCCCCTTATTATTATGGTAAGGAACTCTTT. The V gene was identified as TRGV9, while no J gene was called. This CDR3 has 15 residues. CDR1 and CDR2 from the germline V gene are GITISATS and ISYDGTV (reference sequence).

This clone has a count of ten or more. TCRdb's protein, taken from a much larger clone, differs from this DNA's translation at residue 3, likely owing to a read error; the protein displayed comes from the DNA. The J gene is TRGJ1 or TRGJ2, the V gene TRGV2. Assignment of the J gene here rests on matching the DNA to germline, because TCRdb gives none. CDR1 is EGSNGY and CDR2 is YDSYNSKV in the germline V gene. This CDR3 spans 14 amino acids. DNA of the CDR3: TGTGCCGCCTGGGACGGATTTTATTATTATAAGAAACTCTTT. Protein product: CAAWDGFYYYKKLF.

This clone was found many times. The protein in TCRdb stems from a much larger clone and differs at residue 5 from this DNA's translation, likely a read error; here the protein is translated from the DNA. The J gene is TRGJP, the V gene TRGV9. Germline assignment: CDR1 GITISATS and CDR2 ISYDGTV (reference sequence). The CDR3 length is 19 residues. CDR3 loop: CALWGVHLVRELGKKIKVF. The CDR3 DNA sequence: TGTGCCTTGTGGGGGGTGCATTTGGTGAGGGAGTTGGGCAAAAAAATCAAGGTATTT.

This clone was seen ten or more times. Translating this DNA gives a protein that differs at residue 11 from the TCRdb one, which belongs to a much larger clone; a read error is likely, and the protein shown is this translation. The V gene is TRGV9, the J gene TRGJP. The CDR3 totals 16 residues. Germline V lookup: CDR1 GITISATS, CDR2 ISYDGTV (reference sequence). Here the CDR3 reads CALWEHQELGEKIKVF. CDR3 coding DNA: TGTGCCTTGTGGGAGCACCAAGAGTTGGGCGAAAAAATCAAGGTATTT.

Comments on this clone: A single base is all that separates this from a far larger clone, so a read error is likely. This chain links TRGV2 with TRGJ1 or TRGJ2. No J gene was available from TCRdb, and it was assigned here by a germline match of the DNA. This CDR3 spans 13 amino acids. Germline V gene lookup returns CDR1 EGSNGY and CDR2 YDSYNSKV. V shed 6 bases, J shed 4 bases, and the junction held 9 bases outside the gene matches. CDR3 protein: CATWLSNYYKKLF. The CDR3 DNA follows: TGTGCCACCTGGCTATCGAACTATTATAAGAAACTCTTT.

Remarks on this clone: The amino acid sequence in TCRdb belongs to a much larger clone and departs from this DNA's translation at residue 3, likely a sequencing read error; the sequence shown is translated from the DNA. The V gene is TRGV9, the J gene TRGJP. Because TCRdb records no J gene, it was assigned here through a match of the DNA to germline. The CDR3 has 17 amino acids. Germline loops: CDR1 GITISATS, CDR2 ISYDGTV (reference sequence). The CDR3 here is CASWEAKQELGKKIKVF. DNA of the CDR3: TGTGCCTCGTGGGAGGCGAAGCAAGAGTTGGGCAAAAAAATCAAGGTATTT.

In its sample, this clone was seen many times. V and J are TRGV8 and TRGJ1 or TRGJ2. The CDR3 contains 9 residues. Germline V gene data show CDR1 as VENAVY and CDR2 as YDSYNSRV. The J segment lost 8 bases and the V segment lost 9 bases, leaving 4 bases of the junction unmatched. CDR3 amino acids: CATPHKKLF. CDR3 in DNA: TGTGCCACCCCTCATAAGAAACTCTTT.

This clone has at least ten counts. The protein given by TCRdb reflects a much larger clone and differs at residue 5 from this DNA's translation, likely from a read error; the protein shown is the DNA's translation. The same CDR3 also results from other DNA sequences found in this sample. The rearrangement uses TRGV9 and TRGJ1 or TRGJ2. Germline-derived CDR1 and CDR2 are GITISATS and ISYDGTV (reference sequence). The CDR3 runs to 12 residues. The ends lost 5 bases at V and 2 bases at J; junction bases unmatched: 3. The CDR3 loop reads CALWGDYYKKLF. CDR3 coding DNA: TGTGCCTTGTGGGGAGATTATTATAAGAAACTCTTT.

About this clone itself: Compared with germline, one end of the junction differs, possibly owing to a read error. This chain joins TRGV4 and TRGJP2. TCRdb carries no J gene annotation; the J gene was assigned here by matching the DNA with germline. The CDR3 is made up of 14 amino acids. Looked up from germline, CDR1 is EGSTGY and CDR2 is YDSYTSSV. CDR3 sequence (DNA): TGTGCCACATGGGATTCGGCGGGTGATTGGATCAAGACGTTT. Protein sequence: CATWDSAGDWIKTF.

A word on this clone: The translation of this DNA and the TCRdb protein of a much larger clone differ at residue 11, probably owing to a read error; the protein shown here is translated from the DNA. The CDR3 loop is CATWDRPDYKELF. The CDR3 DNA reads as TGTGCCACCTGGGATAGGCCGGATTATAAGGAACTCTTT. No call exists for the J gene, whereas the V gene is TRGV8. In germline, CDR1 is VENAVY, CDR2 YDSYNSRV. The CDR3 has 13 amino acids.

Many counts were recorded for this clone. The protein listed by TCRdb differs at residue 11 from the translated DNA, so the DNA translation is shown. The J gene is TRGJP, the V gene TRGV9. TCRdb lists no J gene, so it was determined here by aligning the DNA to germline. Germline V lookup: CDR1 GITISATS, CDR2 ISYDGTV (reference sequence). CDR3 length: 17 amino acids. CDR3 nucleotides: TGTGCCTTGTGGGAGGGACGGCAAGAGTTGGACAAAAAAATCAAGGTATTT. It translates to CALWEGRQELDKKIKVF.

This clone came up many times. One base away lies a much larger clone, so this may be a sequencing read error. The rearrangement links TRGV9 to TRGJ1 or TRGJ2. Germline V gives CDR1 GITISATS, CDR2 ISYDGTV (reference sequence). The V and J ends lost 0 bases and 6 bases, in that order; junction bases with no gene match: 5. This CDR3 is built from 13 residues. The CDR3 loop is CALWEVHSYKKLF. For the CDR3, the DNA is TGTGCCTTGTGGGAGGTGCATTCTTATAAGAAACTCTTT.